This entry lists 7 T cell receptor beta chains sequenced from one sample in a study of blood T cell repertoires in COVID-19. Method: immunoSEQ multiplex PCR; TCRdb's copy keeps in-frame clones and lacks some. This sample has 90,000 to 150,000 clones, with approximately 80% found just once. The specimen was peripheral blood. These TCRs come from a human donor in a cohort sampled during active COVID-19.

V and J are TRBV30 and TRBJ2-5; the match to TRBD1 covers 8 bases. In germline, CDR1 is GTSNPN, CDR2 SVGIG (reference sequence). This CDR3 contains 16 residues. After removal of 5 bases from V and 5 bases from J, the junction contained 16 bases not matched to a gene. The CDR3 protein is CAWSSFRQGRGETQYF. The CDR3 DNA sequence: TGTGCCTGGTCCAGCTTTAGACAGGGGCGTGGGGAGACCCAGTACTTC.

The chain links TRBV6-6 to TRBJ2-3; D is perhaps TRBD2 (6 bases). This CDR3 contains 13 residues. V was shortened by 3 bases and J by 6 bases, with 10 bases between the two germline ends. Germline CDR1 reads MNHNY; CDR2 reads SVGAGI (reference sequence). The CDR3 DNA is TGTGCCAGCAGTTATGGGACTCAGGATACGCAGTATTTT. This translates into CASSYGTQDTQYF.

The chain carries TRBV6-1 and TRBJ2-6; perhaps TRBD2 as D (5 bases). Germline V gene lookup returns CDR1 MNHNS and CDR2 SASEGT. Trimming took off 6 bases at V and 3 bases at J, with 30 bases between the two ends. The CDR3 extends over 21 amino acids. The CDR3 sequence is CASREQTQDRGLGVGANVLTF. The CDR3 nucleotides are TGTGCCAGCAGAGAACAAACTCAGGATAGAGGGCTCGGGGTTGGGGCCAACGTCCTGACTTTC.

Ten or more counts support this clone. The chain is built from TRBV27 and TRBJ1-5, with D possibly TRBD1 on 6 matching bases. V shed 2 bases and J shed 6 bases, with 11 bases lying between them. The V gene's germline CDR1 is MNHEY and CDR2 SMNVEV (reference sequence). This CDR3 region has 14 residues. CDR3 sequence: CASSLQGSSQPQHF. CDR3 bases: TGTGCCAGCAGTTTACAGGGGTCGAGTCAGCCCCAGCATTTT.

The CDR3 bases are TGTGCCAGCAGCTTAAACCCGCAGGGGTCGAATTCACCCCTCCACTTT. Amino acids: CASSLNPQGSNSPLHF. This chain uses TRBV11-1 with TRBJ1-6; the D gene is possibly TRBD1 (6 bases). Germline values: CDR1 SGHAT, CDR2 FQDESV (reference sequence). Trimming shortened V by 2 bases and J by 7 bases, and 15 bases separated the two germline ends. The CDR3 loop spans 16 amino acids.

This rearrangement joins TRBV15 to TRBJ1-6; 9 nucleotides match TRBD1. V lost 6 bases and J lost 10; bases outside the gene matches: 7. This CDR3 is 14 amino acids long. The V gene's germline CDR1 is LNHNV and CDR2 YYDKDF (reference sequence). The CDR3 sequence is CATREGQGFSPLHF. As DNA, the CDR3 is TGTGCCACCAGGGAGGGACAGGGTTTCTCACCCCTCCACTTT.

The chain recombines TRBV4-1 with TRBJ2-1, with D perhaps matching TRBD2 (6 bases). Germline V gene sequence: CDR1 MGHRA, CDR2 YSYEKL. V gave up 4 bases and J gave up 4 bases, with 17 bases separating them. The CDR3 loop spans 16 amino acids. CDR3 bases: TGCGCCAGCAGCCGTTCCGGGGGTATAGGGTACAATGAGCAGTTCTTC. It is translated as CASSRSGGIGYNEQFF.